This is a list of T cell receptor beta chains from one sample in a study of T cells in Graves' hyperthyroidism and ophthalmopathy. TCRdb redid the calling of the multiplex PCR reads with MiXCR, one entry per CDR3 protein. The sample lists hundreds of thousands of distinct CDR3 sequences, approximately 19% seen once, with less than 45% in the top ten. The sample was blood. The source of these receptors is a man aged 45 to 65 with Graves' ophthalmopathy. The conserved cysteine and the conserved F or W are not part of the CDR3 here. The order of the fields is V gene, J gene, CDR3 protein.

V: TRBV24-1; J: TRBJ1-2; CDR3: ATSDKDGTYGYT
V: TRBV14; J: TRBJ2-7; CDR3: ASSPSGALYEQY
V: TRBV4-3; J: TRBJ1-3; CDR3: ASSQGLARSGNTIY
V: TRBV12-3/TRBV12-4; J: TRBJ1-5; CDR3: ASSFSRGAFGNQPQH
V: TRBV6-1; J: TRBJ1-1; CDR3: ASSPSLTEAF
V: TRBV27; J: TRBJ1-4; CDR3: ASSPRQGTLEKLF
V: TRBV9; J: TRBJ2-2; CDR3: ASSRGLAESLGTGELF
V: TRBV5-1; J: TRBJ2-3; CDR3: ASSLAGGRLADTQY
V: TRBV6-1; J: TRBJ2-2; CDR3: ASNPSGTGELF
V: TRBV5-1; J: TRBJ1-1; CDR3: ASTLRTDGHTEAF
V: TRBV20-1; J: TRBJ2-5; CDR3: SAPKLSGGEETQY
V: TRBV4-1; J: TRBJ2-5; CDR3: ASSFRLAGGPETQY
V: TRBV7-3; J: TRBJ2-1; CDR3: ASSFLSRSPLNEQF
V: TRBV20-1; J: TRBJ2-1; CDR3: SARDNGQVYNEQF
V: TRBV11-2; J: TRBJ2-7; CDR3: ASSLGDTEQY
V: TRBV11-2; J: TRBJ1-2; CDR3: ASSLAEGGQYGYT
V: TRBV7-9; J: TRBJ1-3; CDR3: ASSSLRGNTIY
V: TRBV12-3/TRBV12-4; J: TRBJ2-1; CDR3: ASTPRLGIGEQF
V: TRBV5-6; J: TRBJ1-2; CDR3: ASSPTVAYGYT
V: TRBV3-1; J: TRBJ2-3; CDR3: ASSQDKTGAPDTQY
V: TRBV7-9; J: TRBJ2-1; CDR3: ASSLAPPGQIYNEQF
V: TRBV7-9; J: TRBJ2-1; CDR3: ASTMQGGSDNEQF
V: TRBV5-6; J: TRBJ2-5; CDR3: ASSLSGAGGPIETQY
V: TRBV24-1; J: TRBJ2-2; CDR3: ATSGIATNTGELF
V: TRBV24-1; J: TRBJ2-5; CDR3: ATSDPNGSETQY
V: TRBV3-1; J: TRBJ2-5; CDR3: ASSQGSLKETQY
V: TRBV15; J: TRBJ2-3; CDR3: ATQRGYADTQY
V: TRBV6-2/TRBV6-3; J: TRBJ2-1; CDR3: ASSYISGQIAGRALSEQF
V: TRBV19; J: TRBJ1-4; CDR3: ASSLLRTGEDEKLF
V: TRBV6-2/TRBV6-3; J: TRBJ2-7; CDR3: ASSYSDSYEQY
V: TRBV10-3; J: TRBJ2-1; CDR3: AISESGLAGGEQF
V: TRBV2; J: TRBJ1-2; CDR3: ASSLPGQGNYGYT
V: TRBV7-3; J: TRBJ2-5; CDR3: ASSRWGGETQY
V: TRBV7-9; J: TRBJ2-1; CDR3: ASSSGLAGGLNEQF
V: TRBV12-3/TRBV12-4; J: TRBJ1-2; CDR3: ASLLNGGAVGYT
V: TRBV12-3/TRBV12-4; J: TRBJ1-4; CDR3: ASQDLQNEKLF
V: TRBV7-2; J: TRBJ1-5; CDR3: ASSWRVQGNQPQH
V: TRBV28; J: TRBJ1-5; CDR3: ASSSDRVYQPQH
V: TRBV20-1; J: TRBJ2-5; CDR3: SAGTSGRGETQY
V: TRBV24-1; J: TRBJ2-6; CDR3: ATSDWTNSGSGANVLT
V: TRBV28; J: TRBJ2-5; CDR3: ASSFPPDIDGSETQY
V: TRBV28; J: TRBJ2-3; CDR3: ASTDTADTQY
V: TRBV27; J: TRBJ2-7; CDR3: ASSLGGLTPFYEQY
V: TRBV6-1; J: TRBJ1-5; CDR3: ASSDGLRRERNQPQH
V: TRBV27; J: TRBJ1-6; CDR3: ASSLYGQRTPLH
V: TRBV28; J: TRBJ2-2; CDR3: ASSLGVNTGELF
V: TRBV5-5; J: TRBJ1-5; CDR3: ASSPRDTTSGQPQH
V: TRBV28; J: TRBJ2-5; CDR3: ASRRIGFEETQY